This is a list of T cell receptor beta chains from one sample in a study of shared T cell receptors in the human thymus. Generated by immunoSEQ multiplex PCR, the TCRdb table keeps only in-frame clones and is missing some. The table includes approximately 760,000 clones, approximately 83% detected once. In addition, the sample was reused for a study of human thymus T cells.

The specimen sequenced was thymocytes. These TCRs come from a girl less than two years old with a congenital heart defect. CDR3s include the opening cysteine and the closing phenylalanine or tryptophan. Fields, in order: D gene, clone size, V gene, J gene, CDR3 DNA, CDR3 protein. A D gene is named only where the DNA matches it firmly. Clone size is shown for a subset of rows, as once, few, many or a class of expanded clone.

d_gene: -
abundance: -
v_gene: TRBV28
j_gene: TRBJ2-7
CDR3nt: TGTGCCAGCTGGGAGACGGGAACCTACGAGCAGTACTTC
CDR3aa: CASWETGTYEQYF

d_gene: -
abundance: -
v_gene: TRBV7-9
j_gene: TRBJ1-4
CDR3nt: TGTGCCAGCAGCTTAAGCAAACATGAAAAACTGTTTTTT
CDR3aa: CASSLSKHEKLFF

d_gene: -
abundance: few
v_gene: TRBV27
j_gene: TRBJ2-3
CDR3nt: TGTGCCAGCACCGGACAGCACCCAGATACGCAGTATTTT
CDR3aa: CASTGQHPDTQYF

d_gene: TRBD2
abundance: once
v_gene: TRBV4-1
j_gene: TRBJ2-3
CDR3nt: TGCGCCAGCAGCCAAGAAACTAGCGCTAGCACAGATACGCAGTATTTT
CDR3aa: CASSQETSASTDTQYF

d_gene: -
abundance: -
v_gene: TRBV6-4
j_gene: TRBJ1-5
CDR3nt: TGTGCCAGCAGTGCCTCGACAGGAGATCCCTATAGCAATCAGCCCCAGCATTTT
CDR3aa: CASSASTGDPYSNQPQHF

d_gene: -
abundance: -
v_gene: TRBV5-1
j_gene: TRBJ1-2
CDR3nt: TGCGCCAGCAGCTTGGCCAGGCGAGACTATGGCTACACCTTC
CDR3aa: CASSLARRDYGYTF

d_gene: TRBD1
abundance: -
v_gene: TRBV5-6
j_gene: TRBJ2-3
CDR3nt: TGTGCCAGCAGCTTGCCAGGACAGGGACCGCAGTATTTT
CDR3aa: CASSLPGQGPQYF

d_gene: TRBD1
abundance: -
v_gene: TRBV9
j_gene: TRBJ2-6
CDR3nt: TGTGCCAGCAGCCCACCCCCGACAGGGGGCTTATTTACTGGGGCCAACGTCCTGACTTTC
CDR3aa: CASSPPPTGGLFTGANVLTF

d_gene: TRBD1
abundance: -
v_gene: TRBV4-1
j_gene: TRBJ2-7
CDR3nt: TGCGCCAGCAGCCAAGATAAAACGGGACAGGGGTACTACGAGCAGTACTTC
CDR3aa: CASSQDKTGQGYYEQYF

d_gene: -
abundance: -
v_gene: TRBV5-4
j_gene: TRBJ2-7
CDR3nt: TGTGCCAGCAGCTTGACCCCCGCGGAACGGTCCCTCTACGAGCAGTACTTC
CDR3aa: CASSLTPAERSLYEQYF

d_gene: -
abundance: -
v_gene: TRBV6-5
j_gene: TRBJ2-7
CDR3nt: TGTGCCAGCAGCCAAACAGGGAACGAGCAGTACTTC
CDR3aa: CASSQTGNEQYF

d_gene: -
abundance: -
v_gene: TRBV5-6
j_gene: TRBJ2-3
CDR3nt: TGTGCCAGCAGCTCCAGGGCGGGCACAGATACGCAGTATTTT
CDR3aa: CASSSRAGTDTQYF

d_gene: TRBD2
abundance: once
v_gene: TRBV5-4
j_gene: TRBJ2-7
CDR3nt: TGTGCCAGCAGCCGCAGCCCGAGCGGGGACTACGAGCAGTACTTC
CDR3aa: CASSRSPSGDYEQYF

d_gene: -
abundance: -
v_gene: TRBV6-5
j_gene: TRBJ1-4
CDR3nt: TGTGCCAGCAGGCCGCCGGGACTGCTTAATGAAAAACTGTTTTTT
CDR3aa: CASRPPGLLNEKLFF

d_gene: TRBD1
abundance: -
v_gene: TRBV29-1
j_gene: TRBJ2-1
CDR3nt: TGCAGCGTTGAAGTGGGTGGGACAGGGTCCAATGAGCAGTTCTTC
CDR3aa: CSVEVGGTGSNEQFF

d_gene: -
abundance: -
v_gene: TRBV19
j_gene: TRBJ2-3
CDR3nt: TGTGCCAGTAGTATAGGAGTTGGGTGGTGGGGGCACACAGATACGCAGTATTTT
CDR3aa: CASSIGVGWWGHTDTQYF

d_gene: TRBD1
abundance: -
v_gene: TRBV30
j_gene: TRBJ1-5
CDR3nt: TGTGCCTGGGCGAACAGGGGGCACCAGCCCCAGCATTTT
CDR3aa: CAWANRGHQPQHF

d_gene: TRBD1
abundance: -
v_gene: TRBV5-1
j_gene: TRBJ2-7
CDR3nt: TGCGCCAGCAGCTCCTCCGCTAGGGACAGGTGGTACTTC
CDR3aa: CASSSSARDRWYF

d_gene: TRBD2
abundance: once
v_gene: TRBV4-3
j_gene: TRBJ2-3
CDR3nt: TGCGCCAGCAGCCAAGAGGGGTATAGCGGGGGGTGCACAGATACGCAGTATTTT
CDR3aa: CASSQEGYSGGCTDTQYF